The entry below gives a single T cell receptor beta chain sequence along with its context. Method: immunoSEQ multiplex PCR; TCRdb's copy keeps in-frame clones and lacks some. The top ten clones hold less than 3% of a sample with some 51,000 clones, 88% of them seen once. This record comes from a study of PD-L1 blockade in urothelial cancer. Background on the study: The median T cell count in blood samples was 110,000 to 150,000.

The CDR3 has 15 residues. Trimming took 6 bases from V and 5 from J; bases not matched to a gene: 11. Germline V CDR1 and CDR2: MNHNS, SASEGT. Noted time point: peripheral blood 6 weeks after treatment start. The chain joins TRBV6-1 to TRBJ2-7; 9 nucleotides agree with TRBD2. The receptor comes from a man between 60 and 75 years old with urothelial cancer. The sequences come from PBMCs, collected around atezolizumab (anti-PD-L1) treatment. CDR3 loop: CASSRAGGKVNEQYF. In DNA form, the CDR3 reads TGTGCCAGCAGCAGAGCGGGGGGAAAAGTCAACGAGCAGTACTTC.